These 26 T cell receptor beta chains came from one sample sequenced in a study of siplizumab effects on memory and regulatory T cells. Sequenced by immunoSEQ multiplex PCR; TCRdb stores in-frame clones only, minus some. The profile covers roughly 56,000 clones, with about 92% appearing a single time and roughly two fifths taken by the ten largest. Sequenced sample: CD8+ T cells sorted from blood. The receptors were sampled from a human donor in good health.

The chain carries TRBV12-5 and TRBJ2-1; 10 nucleotides match TRBD1. The CDR3 runs to 15 residues. Germline trimming cut 3 bases from V and 8 bases from J; bases unmatched to any gene: 7. CDR1 LGHNT and CDR2 FRNRAP come from the germline V gene. CDR3 region: CASGFPGTGVDEQFF. In DNA, the CDR3 is TGTGCTAGTGGTTTCCCCGGGACAGGGGTTGATGAGCAGTTCTTC. Based on the CDR3 plus reference TRBV12-5 and TRBJ2-1, the full variable domain is DARVTQTPRHKVTEMGQEVTMRCQPILGHNTVFWYRQTMMQGLELLAYFRNRAPLDDSGMPKDRFSAEMPDATLATLKIQPSEPRDSAVYFCASGFPGTGVDEQFFGPGTRLTVL.

The chain combines TRBV27 with TRBJ2-5; TRBD2 is a possible D gene (6 bases). The CDR3 is made up of 15 amino acids. CDR1 and CDR2 from the germline V gene are MNHEY and SMNVEV (reference sequence). V lost 3 bases and J 5 bases, leaving 16 bases between the germline ends. CDR3 amino acids: CASSFHGGAEETQYF. CDR3 nucleotides: TGTGCCAGCAGTTTTCACGGGGGTGCTGAGGAGACCCAGTACTTC.

The chain employs TRBV30 and TRBJ2-6; D is uncertain. The V end was cut by 7 bases, the J end by 0 bases, with 10 bases between. The germline V gene has CDR1 GTSNPN and CDR2 SVGIG (reference sequence). The CDR3 is made up of 14 amino acids. The CDR3, as DNA: TGTGCCTTGGCACCAGGCTCTGGGGCCAACGTCCTGACTTTC. It encodes CALAPGSGANVLTF.

The chain has TRBV9 and TRBJ2-1; D might be TRBD2 (5 bases). There are 14 residues in the CDR3. The V end lost 4 bases, the J end lost 9 bases, and 17 bases lay between the germline ends. CDR1 and CDR2 from the germline V gene are SGDLS and YYNGEE. Here the CDR3 reads CASSPGGPTGEQFF. The CDR3 nucleotides are TGTGCCAGCAGCCCCGGCGGGCCGACTGGTGAGCAGTTCTTC.

In nucleotides, the CDR3 is TGTGCCAGCAGTGAAGGATCGGGGCTCCGAGCTAACTATGGCTACACCTTC. Its translation is CASSEGSGLRANYGYTF. This chain connects TRBV6-1 to TRBJ1-2; D is perhaps TRBD1 (5 bases). Looked up from germline, CDR1 is MNHNS and CDR2 is SASEGT. The CDR3 covers 17 residues. The ends were cut back, 1 base at V and 0 bases at J, with 15 bases in the middle.

The chain combines TRBV11-3 with TRBJ2-1; 13 bases line up with TRBD2. The CDR3 consists of 17 residues. Trimming at V came to 4 bases and at J to 2 bases, leaving 5 bases not matched to a gene. The V gene's germline CDR1 is SGHNT and CDR2 YENEEA. The CDR3 spells CASSSTGLAGPYNEQFF. CDR3 nucleotides: TGTGCCAGCAGCTCAACGGGACTAGCGGGACCCTACAATGAGCAGTTCTTC.

The chain carries TRBV29-1 and TRBJ2-7, with 13 bases identical to TRBD2. The CDR3 has 19 amino acids. With V trimmed by 7 bases and J by 4 bases, 22 bases remained unmatched. In germline, CDR1 is SQVTM, CDR2 ANQGSEA. Here the CDR3 reads CSARFQLGTSGISPYEQYF. The DNA for the CDR3 is TGCAGCGCCCGTTTTCAGTTGGGGACTAGCGGGATAAGTCCTTACGAGCAGTACTTC.

The chain links TRBV5-6 to TRBJ2-7, with D uncertain. The CDR3 consists of 12 residues. Trimming removed 0 bases from V and 5 bases from J, with 6 bases in between. The germline gives CDR1 SGHDT, CDR2 YYEEEE. CDR3 sequence (DNA): TGTGCCAGCAGCTTGGATGGGAACGAGCAGTACTTC. This encodes CASSLDGNEQYF.

The chain is built from TRBV4-1 and TRBJ1-3; no firm D call. Trimming stripped 0 bases from V and 0 bases from J, with 12 bases between. CDR1 and CDR2 from the germline V gene are MGHRA and YSYEKL. The CDR3 is 17 residues long. CDR3 bases: TGCGCCAGCAGCCAAGATTGGGGTACCTTCTCTGGAAACACCATATATTTT. This codes for CASSQDWGTFSGNTIYF.

V is TRBV6-9 and J is TRBJ2-5; D is ambiguous. Trimming pared 3 bases from V and 4 bases from J, leaving 3 bases between. The CDR3 sequence is 11 residues long. CDR1 and CDR2 from the germline V gene are MNHGY and SVAAGI. The CDR3 bases are TGTGCCAGCAGTTACTCAGAGACCCAGTACTTC. Protein product: CASSYSETQYF.

V usage is TRBV15 and J usage is TRBJ2-5; D might be TRBD1 or TRBD2, each matching 6 bases. The CDR3 has 15 residues. V was pared by 1 base and J by 5 bases, with 14 bases between. The germline V gene encodes CDR1 LNHNV and CDR2 YYDKDF (reference sequence). In nucleotides, the CDR3 is TGTGCCACCAGCAGAGGTCCGGGGGCCGGTGAGACCCAGTACTTC. Translated, it gives CATSRGPGAGETQYF.

The genes are TRBV4-3 and TRBJ1-1; 7 bases are shared with TRBD1. Germline V gene sequence: CDR1 LGHNA, CDR2 YSLEER. With 4 bases clipped from V and 6 bases from J, the junction kept 8 bases outside the gene matches. The CDR3 runs 14 residues. The CDR3 spells CASSRGTEVAEAFF. Here the CDR3 DNA reads TGCGCCAGCAGCCGGGGGACAGAGGTGGCTGAAGCTTTCTTT.

V gene TRBV4-1 combines with J gene TRBJ2-7; D may be TRBD2 (5 bases). The length of the CDR3 is 16 residues. Germline CDR1 and CDR2: MGHRA and YSYEKL. V was cut by 0 bases and J by 3 bases, with 15 bases left in between. DNA of the CDR3: TGCGCCAGCAGCCAAGAAGTAGCGCCATCCGGCTACGAGCAGTACTTC. The encoded protein is CASSQEVAPSGYEQYF.

In this sample, this clone turned up once. The chain uses TRBV10-2 and TRBJ2-7, with 12 nucleotides matching TRBD2. Germline V gene lookup returns CDR1 WSHSY and CDR2 SAAADI. The trim removed 7 bases at V and 3 bases at J, leaving 7 bases unmatched. This CDR3 has 15 residues. DNA of the CDR3: TGCGCCAGCAAAAAAGAGACTAGCGGGAGCTACGAGCAGTACTTC. It codes for CASKKETSGSYEQYF.

J is TRBJ2-7 and V is TRBV4-2; D is possibly TRBD1 (5 bases). This CDR3 has 14 residues. Per germline, CDR1 LGHNA and CDR2 YNFKEQ. With 0 bases removed from V and 5 bases from J, the gap between germline ends came to 11 bases. For the CDR3, the DNA is TGTGCCAGCAGCCAAGATCAAGGGGTTGACGAGCAGTACTTC. Its translation: CASSQDQGVDEQYF.

This chain uses TRBV5-4 with TRBJ2-2; D is possibly TRBD1 (5 bases). Between the trimmed V and J ends, which lost 0 bases and 4 bases, there was a span of 10 bases. Germline values: CDR1 SGHNT, CDR2 YYREEE (reference sequence). This CDR3 has 15 residues. The CDR3 region has the DNA TGTGCCAGCAGCTTGGACGTAAGGGGCACCGGGGAGCTGTTTTTT. Amino acid sequence: CASSLDVRGTGELFF.

The chain recombines TRBV4-2 with TRBJ1-1; D may be TRBD1 (6 bases). The ends were cut back, 3 bases at V and 1 base at J, with 12 bases in the middle. Germline V lookup: CDR1 LGHNA, CDR2 YNFKEQ. The CDR3 length is 15 residues. CDR3 protein: CASSQLPGQNTEAFF. CDR3 DNA: TGTGCCAGCAGCCAGCTCCCGGGACAGAACACTGAAGCTTTCTTT.

The rearrangement links TRBV19 to TRBJ2-5; 9 positions agree with TRBD2. V gave up 8 bases and J gave up 5 bases; unmatched junction bases: 9. Germline V gene lookup returns CDR1 LNHDA and CDR2 SQIVND (reference sequence). CDR3 length equals 14 residues. The CDR3 sequence is CASRGTSSIETQYF. The CDR3, as DNA: TGTGCCAGTCGGGGGACTAGCTCTATCGAGACCCAGTACTTC.

V usage is TRBV7-9 and J usage is TRBJ2-1; perhaps TRBD1 as D (5 bases). The length of the CDR3 is 13 residues. CDR1 and CDR2 (germline): SEHNR, FQNEAQ (reference sequence). Between the trimmed V and J ends, which lost 4 bases and 7 bases, there was a span of 11 bases. The CDR3, as DNA: TGTGCCAGCAGCTCTGGACAACTTAATGAGCAGTTCTTC. It codes for CASSSGQLNEQFF.

This clone was counted once. The chain has TRBV28 and TRBJ2-2; 8 positions agree with TRBD2. The germline gives CDR1 MDHEN, CDR2 SYDVKM. The CDR3 is made up of 14 amino acids. The ends lost 6 bases at V and 3 bases at J; junction bases unmatched: 3. The CDR3 nucleotides are TGTGCCAGCAGGGGACTAGAGGACACCGGGGAGCTGTTTTTT. Translation gives CASRGLEDTGELFF.

The chain has TRBV19 and TRBJ2-1, with D perhaps TRBD2 (5 bases). Between the trimmed V and J ends, which lost 4 bases and 6 bases, there was a span of 10 bases. The CDR3 length is 13 residues. Germline CDR1 is LNHDA and CDR2 is SQIVND (reference sequence). The CDR3 loop is CASSSDYFNEQFF. DNA for the CDR3: TGTGCCAGTAGTAGCGACTATTTCAATGAGCAGTTCTTC.

The chain links TRBV13 to TRBJ2-1, with D possibly TRBD1 on 5 matching bases. Trimming left V 0 bases short and J 5 bases short, with 8 bases between. The germline gives CDR1 PRHDT, CDR2 FYEKMQ (reference sequence). The CDR3 runs to 14 residues. The DNA for the CDR3 is TGTGCCAGCAGCTTAGGGAGACAGAACAATGAGCAGTTCTTC. This gives the protein CASSLGRQNNEQFF.

J is TRBJ2-1 and V is TRBV28, with 7 bases matching TRBD2. CDR3 size: 14 residues. Germline lookup yields CDR1 MDHEN and CDR2 SYDVKM. Trimming took 8 bases from V and 6 from J; bases not matched to a gene: 10. The CDR3 loop is CASLSPLAFNEQFF. For the CDR3, the DNA is TGTGCCAGCTTATCCCCACTAGCGTTCAATGAGCAGTTCTTC.

The gene calls are TRBV15 and TRBJ2-2; 7 positions match TRBD2. This CDR3 is 18 amino acids long. V trimming: 1 base; J trimming: 1 base; junction bases outside the gene matches: 9. The germline V gene has CDR1 LNHNV and CDR2 YYDKDF (reference sequence). This chain's CDR3 is CATSRGRSGIGNTGELFF. CDR3 bases: TGTGCCACCAGCAGAGGCCGCAGCGGGATTGGGAACACCGGGGAGCTGTTTTTT. Full variable domain (remainder filled in from reference TRBV15 and TRBJ2-2): DAMVIQNPRYQVTQFGKPVTLSCSQTLNHNVMYWYQQKSSQAPKLLFHYYDKDFNNEADTPDNFQSRRPNTSFCFLDIRSPGLGDTAMYLCATSRGRSGIGNTGELFFGEGSRLTVL.

The V gene is TRBV6-5, the J gene TRBJ1-2; D unclear. V shed 7 bases and J shed 4 bases, with 7 bases lying between them. Germline V gives CDR1 MNHEY, CDR2 SVGAGI. The CDR3 is 11 residues long. The CDR3 DNA follows: TGTGCCAGCATAGATGCCTATGGCTACACCTTC. Its protein is CASIDAYGYTF.

V is TRBV9 and J is TRBJ2-7; 13 bases line up with TRBD2. Germline V gene lookup returns CDR1 SGDLS and CDR2 YYNGEE. This CDR3 spans 19 amino acids. V was pared by 4 bases and J by 5 bases, with 18 bases of the junction left unmatched. This CDR3 is CASSPEDRGLAGWMDEQYF. The CDR3 DNA follows: TGTGCCAGCAGCCCGGAAGACAGGGGACTAGCGGGATGGATGGACGAGCAGTACTTC.